This T cell receptor beta chain was identified in a study of T cells in localized non-small cell lung cancer. The study's findings and limits: Appearances in adjacent lung were noted for a median roughly 58 of the top 100 tumor clones. Since sequencing was restricted to only one region of the tumor, intratumor heterogeneity remains a possibility. Those with higher blood T cell density had longer overall survival. Adjacent uninvolved lung had the highest clonality, suggesting focused antigen responses.

Germline lookup yields CDR1 SGHTA and CDR2 FQGNSA. The CDR3 totals 15 residues. J was trimmed by 4 bases and V by 1 base; bases with no gene match: 0. Assay used: immunoSEQ multiplex PCR; TCRdb lists only in-frame clones, some missing. Of over 30,000 clones listed, approximately 89% are singletons. As concerns this clone: Its antigen is currently unknown.

The gene calls are TRBV7-2 and TRBJ2-1; 11 bases fit TRBD2. Sequencing used peripheral blood, obtained before any cancer treatment. The TCR sequence derives from a woman aged 40-75 years with stage I lung adenocarcinoma. CDR3 amino acids: CASSLGLAGYNEQFF. CDR3 coding DNA: TGTGCCAGCAGCTTAGGACTAGCGGGGTACAATGAGCAGTTCTTC.